The following is a T cell receptor beta chain sequence with its context. Its antigen is as yet unknown. The data are from a study of radiation and T cells in renal cell carcinoma. Study-wide background: Nephrectomy followed 15 Gy stereotactic body radiation by 4 weeks.

Study observations and caveats: No pretreatment tumor biopsies were available for baseline clonotypes.

The method was immunoSEQ multiplex PCR; TCRdb's version includes in-frame clones alone and lacks a portion of them. This sample has some 100,000 clones, with over 75% found just once. Germline trimming cut 4 bases from V and 4 bases from J; bases unmatched to any gene: 6. The CDR3 is made up of 16 amino acids. From germline, CDR1 is LNHDA and CDR2 SQIVND (reference sequence). Time point denoted: baseline pretreatment blood. Regarding treatment: 15 Gy SBRT to primary tumor, nephrectomy 4 weeks later. Serial blood draws occurred at baseline and 2 and 4 weeks post-SBRT. This renal cell carcinoma was of the clear cell type.

This specimen was blood, taken from a patient whose treatment included radiotherapy and nephrectomy. The sequence was collected from a man in his 60s with renal cell carcinoma. The V gene is TRBV19, the J gene TRBJ2-5; 13 bases fit TRBD2. CDR3: CASSNQGLAGLETQYF. The CDR3 DNA is TGTGCCAGTAGTAACCAGGGACTAGCGGGACTAGAGACCCAGTACTTC. Combining the CDR3 with reference TRBV19 and TRBJ2-5 gives the whole variable domain DGGITQSPKYLFRKEGQNVTLSCEQNLNHDAMYWYRQDPGQGLRLIYYSQIVNDFQKGDIAEGYSVSREKKESFPLTVTSAQKNPTAFYLCASSNQGLAGLETQYFGPGTRLLVL.